These T cell receptor beta chains were read from a single sample in a study of Graves' ophthalmopathy and Graves' hyperthyroidism. One entry per CDR3 protein results from TCRdb running MiXCR on the multiplex PCR reads. The data hold a few hundred thousand distinct CDR3 sequences, with 15% observed a single time. The sequencing sample was made of peripheral blood. The source is a woman aged 18-29 years with stable Graves' hyperthyroidism. CDR3s include the opening cysteine and the closing phenylalanine or tryptophan. A D gene is named only where the DNA matches it firmly. Expanded clones get a size class; other rows say once, few or many, or leave the size out.

>TRBJ1-6|many|14|TRBV6-1|.
CASRSQGLNSPLHF
TGTGCCAGCAGGTCACAGGGCTTGAATTCACCCCTCCACTTT
>TRBJ1-1|.|14|TRBV6-1|.
CASFEIETLFEAFF
TGTGCCAGTTTCGAGATAGAGACACTTTTTGAAGCTTTCTTT
>TRBJ1-6|many|14|TRBV5-6|TRBD1
CASSQQGANSPLHF
TGTGCCAGCAGCCAACAGGGGGCCAATTCACCCCTCCACTTT
>TRBJ2-2|few|18|TRBV3-1|.
CASSQGPPGLANTGELFF
TGTGCCAGCAGCCAAGGGCCCCCGGGACTCGCCAACACCGGGGAGCTGTTTTTT
>TRBJ1-2|many|15|TRBV2|TRBD1
CASSERDSPNYGYTF
TGTGCCAGCAGTGAAAGGGACAGCCCGAACTATGGCTACACCTTC
>TRBJ1-5|many|15|TRBV19|TRBD1
CASSIQQGRNQPQHF
TGTGCCAGTAGCATCCAACAGGGGAGGAATCAGCCCCAGCATTTT
>TRBJ1-1|.|11|TRBV10-2|.
CASNPNTEAFF
TGCGCCAGCAACCCGAACACTGAAGCTTTCTTT
>TRBJ2-2|.|14|TRBV12-3/TRBV12-4|TRBD2
CASSLLAAAGELFF
TGTGCCAGCAGTTTACTAGCGGCGGCCGGGGAGCTGTTTTTT
>TRBJ2-7|few|16|TRBV9|TRBD2
CASSVSYKTSGDEQYF
TGTGCCAGCAGCGTAAGTTACAAGACTAGCGGGGACGAGCAGTACTTC
>TRBJ1-2|many|15|TRBV5-4|.
CASSLSPETNYGYTF
TGTGCCAGCAGCTTGTCCCCTGAAACTAACTATGGCTACACCTTC
>TRBJ2-5|many|14|TRBV19|TRBD2
CASSMGLAEETQYF
TGTGCCAGTAGTATGGGACTAGCGGAAGAGACCCAGTACTTC
>TRBJ1-2|few|14|TRBV19|TRBD1
CAGKGQGVSDGYTF
TGTGCCGGTAAGGGGCAGGGGGTATCGGATGGCTACACCTTC
>TRBJ2-7|many|17|TRBV6-4|.
CASTPSLASPFSYEQYF
TGTGCCAGCACCCCCTCTCTAGCATCGCCGTTCTCCTACGAGCAGTACTTC